A selection of T cell receptor beta chains follows, all from one sample in a study of CD8 T cells in ankylosing spondylitis. From the 5' RACE reads, TCRdb called clonotypes with MiXCR, one entry per CDR3 protein. Among 200,000 or so distinct CDR3 sequences listed, 18% were seen once. Sequencing used blood, either unsorted or a sorted T cell fraction (not recorded which). These receptors originate from a male donor between 5 and 29 years old with ankylosing spondylitis or in good health (not recorded which). CDR3s include the opening cysteine and the closing phenylalanine or tryptophan. Fields, in order: CDR3 length, V gene, J gene, D gene, clone size, CDR3 DNA, CDR3 protein. The D gene is left open where the match is weak. A clone size is listed for some rows: how often the clone was seen (once, few, many), or a class if it is expanded.

14	TRBV20-1	TRBJ1-2	-	many	TGCAGTGCTACGACGGGATCACGGGGCTATGGCTACACCTTC	CSATTGSRGYGYTF
14	TRBV6-4	TRBJ2-3	TRBD1	many	TGTGCCAGCAGTCGGACAGGGGGCGTCGATACGCAGTATTTT	CASSRTGGVDTQYF
13	TRBV20-1	TRBJ2-1	TRBD2	-	TGCAGTGCTAGTTCTAGCGGGAGGGGTGAGCAGTTCTTC	CSASSSGRGEQFF
13	TRBV5-1	TRBJ2-7	-	-	TGCGCCAGCAGCTTGGTACGAGGGAACGAGCAGTACTTC	CASSLVRGNEQYF
15	TRBV29-1	TRBJ2-7	TRBD1	many	TGCAGCGTTGAGAAAGGACAGGACCGCTCCTACGAGCAGTACTTC	CSVEKGQDRSYEQYF
15	TRBV5-1	TRBJ2-2	-	-	TGCGCCAGCAGCTCCCCACCCGGCAGCACCGGGGAGCTGTTTTTT	CASSSPPGSTGELFF
15	TRBV6-2/TRBV6-3	TRBJ1-5	-	-	TGTGCCAGCAGACCCCAGTTAACTAGCAATCAGCCCCAGCATTTT	CASRPQLTSNQPQHF
14	TRBV29-1	TRBJ2-5	TRBD2	-	TGCAGCGTAGCCGGGACTAGCGTAAAAGAGACCCAGTACTTC	CSVAGTSVKETQYF
14	TRBV25-1	TRBJ2-3	-	many	TGTGCCAGCAGTTTTTCCAGGTCTATAGATACGCAGTATTTT	CASSFSRSIDTQYF
15	TRBV6-2/TRBV6-3	TRBJ2-7	TRBD1	few	TGTGCCAGCAGAAGATCCGGGACAGGGGGCTACGAGCAGTACTTC	CASRRSGTGGYEQYF
17	TRBV4-2	TRBJ2-1	-	many	TGTGCCAGCAGCCCCCTGGCAGTCGGTATTTCCTACAATGAGCAGTTCTTC	CASSPLAVGISYNEQFF
16	TRBV7-3	TRBJ2-1	-	-	TGTGCCAGCAGCTTTAGGTGGGAACTCTTCTACAATGAGCAGTTCTTC	CASSFRWELFYNEQFF
14	TRBV29-1	TRBJ2-3	-	many	TGCAGCGTTCGCCTATCGAGAGGGACAGATACGCAGTATTTT	CSVRLSRGTDTQYF
16	TRBV28	TRBJ2-2	TRBD1	many	TGTGCCAGCAGTCCCCGGCCAGGGGGCCGGGGCGGGGAGCTGTTTTTT	CASSPRPGGRGGELFF
14	TRBV6-5	TRBJ1-1	-	-	TGTGCCAGCAGTTACCTGACGGGGGAAACTGAAGCTTTCTTT	CASSYLTGETEAFF